This T cell receptor (beta chain) was profiled in a study of sequential checkpoint blockade in melanoma. Study details: Arm A got nivolumab then ipilimumab; arm B the reverse, 1:1. Twenty-two patients had matched tumor biopsies before treatment and at week 13 after nivolumab or ipilimumab alone.

The CDR3 consists of 14 residues. The germline V and J ends were trimmed by 1 base and 5 bases, with 11 bases remaining between them. The germline V gene encodes CDR1 SQVTM and CDR2 ANQGSEA. As for treatment: randomized to nivolumab then ipilimumab (arm A) or the reverse (arm B). Assay used: immunoSEQ multiplex PCR; TCRdb lists only in-frame clones, some missing. This table holds 10,000 or so clones, roughly 24% found once. The source was tumor tissue (inferred from file names), collected from a patient given nivolumab and ipilimumab in sequence. This TCR came from a human donor with melanoma. This chain connects TRBV29-1 to TRBJ2-2; no clear D gene. The DNA for the CDR3 is TGCAGCGTTGAAGGCCACGGAACTACCGGGGAGCTGTTTTTT. It codes for CSVEGHGTTGELFF.